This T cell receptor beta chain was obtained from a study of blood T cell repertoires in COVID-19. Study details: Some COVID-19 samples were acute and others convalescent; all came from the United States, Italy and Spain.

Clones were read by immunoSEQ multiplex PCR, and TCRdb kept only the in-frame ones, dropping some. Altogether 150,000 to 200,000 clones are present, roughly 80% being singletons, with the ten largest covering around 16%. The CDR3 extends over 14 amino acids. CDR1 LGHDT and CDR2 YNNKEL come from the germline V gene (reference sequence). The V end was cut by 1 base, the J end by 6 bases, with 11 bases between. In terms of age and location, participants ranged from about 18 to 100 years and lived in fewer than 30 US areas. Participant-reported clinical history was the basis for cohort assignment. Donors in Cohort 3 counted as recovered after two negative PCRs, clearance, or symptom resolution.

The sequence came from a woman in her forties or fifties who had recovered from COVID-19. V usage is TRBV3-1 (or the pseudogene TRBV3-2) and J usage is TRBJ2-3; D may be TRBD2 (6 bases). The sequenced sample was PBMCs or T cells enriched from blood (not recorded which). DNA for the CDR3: TGTGCCAGCAGCCAAGCGACTAGAGGCGATACGCAGTATTTT. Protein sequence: CASSQATRGDTQYF.